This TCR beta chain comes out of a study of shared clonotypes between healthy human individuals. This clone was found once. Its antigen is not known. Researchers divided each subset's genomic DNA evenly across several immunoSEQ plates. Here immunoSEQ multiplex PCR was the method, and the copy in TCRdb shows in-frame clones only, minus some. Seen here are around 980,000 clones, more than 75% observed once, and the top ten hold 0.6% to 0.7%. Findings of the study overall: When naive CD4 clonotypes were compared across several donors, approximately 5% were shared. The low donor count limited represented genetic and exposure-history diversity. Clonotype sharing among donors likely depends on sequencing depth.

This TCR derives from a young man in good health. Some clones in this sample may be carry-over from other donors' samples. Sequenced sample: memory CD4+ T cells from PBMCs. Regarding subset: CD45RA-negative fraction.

The CDR3 DNA is TGTGCCAGCAGCTCCGGACAGGCCTACAATGAGCAGTTCTTC. Its translation: CASSSGQAYNEQFF. The chain combines TRBV7-3 with TRBJ2-1; 7 bases align to TRBD1. V lost 4 bases and J lost 2; bases outside the gene matches: 2. This CDR3 comprises 14 residues. Germline V gene data show CDR1 as SGHTA and CDR2 as FQGTGA.